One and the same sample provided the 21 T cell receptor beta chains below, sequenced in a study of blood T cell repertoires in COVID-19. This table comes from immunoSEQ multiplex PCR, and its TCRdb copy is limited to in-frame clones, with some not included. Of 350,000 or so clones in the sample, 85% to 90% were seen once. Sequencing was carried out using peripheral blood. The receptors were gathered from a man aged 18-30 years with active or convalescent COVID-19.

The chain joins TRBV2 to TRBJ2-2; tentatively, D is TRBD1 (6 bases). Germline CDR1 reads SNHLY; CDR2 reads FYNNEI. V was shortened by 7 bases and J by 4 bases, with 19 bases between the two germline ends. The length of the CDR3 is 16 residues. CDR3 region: CASTQIRTATTGELFF. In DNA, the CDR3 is TGTGCCAGCACCCAAATCCGGACAGCGACCACCGGGGAGCTGTTTTTT.

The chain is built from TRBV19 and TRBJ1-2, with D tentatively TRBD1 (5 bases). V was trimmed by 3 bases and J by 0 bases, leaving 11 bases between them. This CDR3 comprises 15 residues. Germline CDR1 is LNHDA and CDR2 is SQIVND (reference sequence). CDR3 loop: CASSMGGLPNYGYTF. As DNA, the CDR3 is TGTGCCAGTAGTATGGGGGGTTTACCTAACTATGGCTACACCTTC.

In DNA, the CDR3 is TGTGCCAGCAGACGACAGGGAGAAAACACTGAAGCTTTCTTT. The encoded protein is CASRRQGENTEAFF. This chain joins TRBV6-5 and TRBJ1-1, with 7 bases fitting TRBD1. V gave up 6 bases and J gave up 2 bases; unmatched junction bases: 6. The CDR3 is 14 amino acids. In germline, CDR1 is MNHEY, CDR2 SVGAGI.

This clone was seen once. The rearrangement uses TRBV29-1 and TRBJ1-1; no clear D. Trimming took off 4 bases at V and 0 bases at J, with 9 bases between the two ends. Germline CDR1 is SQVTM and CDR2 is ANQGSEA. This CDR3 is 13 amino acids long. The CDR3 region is CSVAALMNTEAFF. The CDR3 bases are TGCAGCGTTGCCGCACTTATGAACACTGAAGCTTTCTTT.

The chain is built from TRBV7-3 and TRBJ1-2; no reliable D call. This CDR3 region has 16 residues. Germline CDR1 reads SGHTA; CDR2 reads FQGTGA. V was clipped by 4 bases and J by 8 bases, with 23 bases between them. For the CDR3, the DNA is TGTGCCAGCAGCTCGAATAGCGGGGTGGAGAGCAGGGGCTACACCTTC. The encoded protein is CASSSNSGVESRGYTF.

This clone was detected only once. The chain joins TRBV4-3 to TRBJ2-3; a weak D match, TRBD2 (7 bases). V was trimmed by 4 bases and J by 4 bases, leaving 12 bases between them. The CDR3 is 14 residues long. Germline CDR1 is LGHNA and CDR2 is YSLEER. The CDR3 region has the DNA TGCGCCAGCAGCCTACAGGGAGGGGCAGATACGCAGTATTTT. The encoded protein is CASSLQGGADTQYF.

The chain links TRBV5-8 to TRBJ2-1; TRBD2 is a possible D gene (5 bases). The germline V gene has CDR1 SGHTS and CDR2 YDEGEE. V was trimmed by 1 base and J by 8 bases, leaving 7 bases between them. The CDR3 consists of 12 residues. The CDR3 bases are TGTGCCAGCAGCTTGTATAGCGATGAGCAGTTCTTC. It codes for CASSLYSDEQFF.

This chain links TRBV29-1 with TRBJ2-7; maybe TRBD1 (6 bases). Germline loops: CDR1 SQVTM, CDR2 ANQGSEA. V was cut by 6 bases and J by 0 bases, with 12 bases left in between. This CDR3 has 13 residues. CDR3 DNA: TGCAGCGTCGTGGGGGACAACTCCTACGAGCAGTACTTC. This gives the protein CSVVGDNSYEQYF.

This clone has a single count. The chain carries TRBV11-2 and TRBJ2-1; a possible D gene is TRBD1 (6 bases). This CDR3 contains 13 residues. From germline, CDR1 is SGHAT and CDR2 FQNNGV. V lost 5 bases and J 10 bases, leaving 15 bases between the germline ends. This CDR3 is CASSITGLLEQFF. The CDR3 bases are TGTGCCAGCAGCATTACAGGGTTGTTAGAGCAGTTCTTC.

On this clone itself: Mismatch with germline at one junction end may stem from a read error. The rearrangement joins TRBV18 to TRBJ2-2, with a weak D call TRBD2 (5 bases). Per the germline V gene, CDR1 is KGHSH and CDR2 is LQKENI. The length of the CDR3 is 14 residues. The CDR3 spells CASSPGWATGELFF. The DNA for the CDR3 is TGTGCCAGCTCACCAGGGTGGGCGACCGGGGAGCTGTTCTTT.

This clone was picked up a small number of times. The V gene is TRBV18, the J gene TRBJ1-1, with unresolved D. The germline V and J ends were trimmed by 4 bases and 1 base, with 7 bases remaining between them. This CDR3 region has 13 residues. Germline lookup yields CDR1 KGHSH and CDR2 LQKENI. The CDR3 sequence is CASSRRGNTEAFF. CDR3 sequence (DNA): TGTGCCAGCTCACGACGGGGGAACACTGAAGCTTTCTTT.

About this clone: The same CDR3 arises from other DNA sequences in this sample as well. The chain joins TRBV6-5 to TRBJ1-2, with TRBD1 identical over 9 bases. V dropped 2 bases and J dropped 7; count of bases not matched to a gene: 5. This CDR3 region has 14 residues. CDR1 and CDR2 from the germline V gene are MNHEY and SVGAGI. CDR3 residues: CASSYTGQGGGYTF. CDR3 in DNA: TGTGCCAGCAGTTACACGGGACAGGGCGGTGGCTACACCTTC.

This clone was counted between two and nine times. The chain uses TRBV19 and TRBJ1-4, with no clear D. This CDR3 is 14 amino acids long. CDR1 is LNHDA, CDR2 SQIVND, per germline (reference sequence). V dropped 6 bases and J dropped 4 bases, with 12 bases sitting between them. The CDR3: CASRPVGVNEKLFF. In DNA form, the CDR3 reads TGTGCCAGTAGGCCGGTCGGGGTTAATGAAAAACTGTTTTTT.

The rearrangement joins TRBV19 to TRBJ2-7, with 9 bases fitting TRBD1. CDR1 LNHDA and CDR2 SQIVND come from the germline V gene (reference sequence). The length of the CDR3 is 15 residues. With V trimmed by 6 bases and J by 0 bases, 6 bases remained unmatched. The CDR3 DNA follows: TGTGCCAGTAGGCCCGGGACAGGGAGCTCCTACGAGCAGTACTTC. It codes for CASRPGTGSSYEQYF.

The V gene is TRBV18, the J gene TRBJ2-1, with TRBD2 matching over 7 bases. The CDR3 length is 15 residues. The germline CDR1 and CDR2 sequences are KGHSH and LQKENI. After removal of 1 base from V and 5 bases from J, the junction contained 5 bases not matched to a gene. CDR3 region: CASSPRRAGDNEQFF. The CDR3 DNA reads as TGTGCCAGCTCACCACGCCGTGCGGGGGACAATGAGCAGTTCTTC.

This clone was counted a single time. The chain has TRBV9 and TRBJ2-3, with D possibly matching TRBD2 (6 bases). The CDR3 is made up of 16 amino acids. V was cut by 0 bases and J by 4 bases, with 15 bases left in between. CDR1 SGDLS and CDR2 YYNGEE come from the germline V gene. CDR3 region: CASSVGGVGVPDTQYF. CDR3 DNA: TGTGCCAGCAGCGTAGGGGGGGTAGGGGTCCCAGATACGCAGTATTTT.

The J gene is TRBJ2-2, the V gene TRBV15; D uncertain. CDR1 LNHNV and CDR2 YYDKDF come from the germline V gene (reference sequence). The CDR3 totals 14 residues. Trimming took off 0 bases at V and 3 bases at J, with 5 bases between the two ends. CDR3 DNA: TGTGCCACCAGCAGAGAACCAGACACCGGGGAGCTGTTTTTT. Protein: CATSREPDTGELFF.

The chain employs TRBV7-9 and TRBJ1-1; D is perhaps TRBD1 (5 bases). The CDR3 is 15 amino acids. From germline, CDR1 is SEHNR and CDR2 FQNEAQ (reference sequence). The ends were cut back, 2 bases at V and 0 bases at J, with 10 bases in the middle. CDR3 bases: TGTGCCAGCAGCTTATTTACAGGCATGAACACTGAAGCTTTCTTT. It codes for CASSLFTGMNTEAFF.

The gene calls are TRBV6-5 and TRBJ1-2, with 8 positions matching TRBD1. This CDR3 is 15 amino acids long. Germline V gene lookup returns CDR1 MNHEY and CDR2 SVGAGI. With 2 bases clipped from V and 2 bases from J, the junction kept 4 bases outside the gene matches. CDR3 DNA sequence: TGTGCCAGCAGTTACACCCGGACAGGGAACTATGGCTACACCTTC. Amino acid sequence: CASSYTRTGNYGYTF.

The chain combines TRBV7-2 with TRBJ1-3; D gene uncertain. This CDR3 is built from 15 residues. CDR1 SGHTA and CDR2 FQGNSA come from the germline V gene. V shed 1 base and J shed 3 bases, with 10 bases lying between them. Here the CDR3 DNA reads TGTGCCAGCAGCTTAGGAGGCATTGGTGGAAACACCATATATTTT. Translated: CASSLGGIGGNTIYF.

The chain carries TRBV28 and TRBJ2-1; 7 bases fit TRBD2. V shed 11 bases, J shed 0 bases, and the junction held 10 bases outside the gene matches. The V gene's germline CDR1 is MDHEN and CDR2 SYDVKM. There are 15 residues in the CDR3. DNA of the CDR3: TGTGCCTCCCCTTCGGGGGGAGACTCCTACAATGAGCAGTTCTTC. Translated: CASPSGGDSYNEQFF.